What follows are 15 T cell receptor beta chains derived from one specimen sequenced in a study of identifying expanded T cells in peripheral blood. The data were produced by immunoSEQ multiplex PCR, yet TCRdb's version contains in-frame clones alone and is incomplete. The sample includes about 90,000 clones, around 86% seen only once; the top ten take 4.5% to 7%. Input material: blood. The receptors stem from a person between 18 and 75 years old in good health.

The chain carries TRBV4-1 and TRBJ2-5, with D possibly being TRBD2 (6 bases). Germline CDR1 MGHRA, CDR2 YSYEKL. V was shortened by 0 bases and J by 4 bases, with 12 bases between the two germline ends. This CDR3 is 15 amino acids long. The CDR3 spells CASSQEAGRAETQYF. The CDR3 DNA follows: TGCGCCAGCAGCCAAGAGGCGGGGCGCGCAGAGACCCAGTACTTC.

This clone was seen a single time. The CDR3 reads CASSWDGSYEQYF. As DNA, the CDR3 is TGCGCCAGCAGCTGGGACGGCTCCTACGAGCAGTACTTC. V usage is TRBV5-1 and J usage is TRBJ2-7; D may match TRBD1 or TRBD2 (5 bases each). Germline CDR1 and CDR2: SGHRS and YFSETQ. Trimming removed 3 bases from V and 0 bases from J, with 7 bases in between. The CDR3 is made up of 13 amino acids.

V is TRBV7-9 and J is TRBJ1-2; the D gene is possibly TRBD1 (6 bases). CDR3 length: 13 residues. Trimming removed 1 base at V and 8 bases at J, with 11 bases between. Germline CDR1 is SEHNR and CDR2 is FQNEAQ (reference sequence). DNA of the CDR3: TGTGCCAGCAGCTTAGGGAGGGGGAGCGGCTACACCTTC. Translated: CASSLGRGSGYTF.

This chain uses TRBV6-6 with TRBJ1-2; D ambiguous. Trimming shortened V by 4 bases and J by 9 bases, and 15 bases separated the two germline ends. CDR3 length equals 13 residues. Germline V gene data show CDR1 as MNHNY and CDR2 as SVGAGI (reference sequence). The CDR3 nucleotides read TGTGCCAGCAGTTCACGCTCGAGGAGCAGCTACACCTTC. This gives the protein CASSSRSRSSYTF.

CDR3 nucleotides: TGTGCCAGCAGCCCCCGGGACAGGCCTTTCTACGAGCAGTACTTC. Its translation is CASSPRDRPFYEQYF. This chain links TRBV11-2 with TRBJ2-7; 8 bases match TRBD1. Germline V gene sequence: CDR1 SGHAT, CDR2 FQNNGV. This CDR3 comprises 15 residues. The ends lost 5 bases at V and 3 bases at J; junction bases unmatched: 9.

The genes are TRBV19 and TRBJ1-1; D uncertain. The germline V gene has CDR1 LNHDA and CDR2 SQIVND (reference sequence). The CDR3 length is 15 residues. The V and J ends lost 10 bases and 0 bases respectively, with 18 bases between them. CDR3 coding DNA: TGTGCCATCCGCCCAACTAGAAGCATGAACACTGAAGCTTTCTTT. Protein sequence: CAIRPTRSMNTEAFF.

The chain is built from TRBV15 and TRBJ1-4; D is perhaps TRBD1 (5 bases). Germline assignment: CDR1 LNHNV and CDR2 YYDKDF (reference sequence). V shed 3 bases and J shed 0 bases, with 11 bases lying between them. The CDR3 extends over 16 amino acids. CDR3 protein: CATSRDKVATNEKLFF. CDR3 nucleotide sequence: TGTGCCACCAGCAGGGACAAAGTTGCAACTAATGAAAAACTGTTTTTT.

CDR3 sequence: CASSSPRGNTEAFF. The CDR3 coding sequence is TGTGCCAGCAGTAGTCCCAGGGGGAACACTGAAGCTTTCTTT. The genes are TRBV6-5 and TRBJ1-1; possibly TRBD1 for D (6 bases). The V gene lost 5 bases and the J gene lost 1 base, with 11 bases spanning the gap. Germline CDR1 reads MNHEY; CDR2 reads SVGAGI. This CDR3 is 14 amino acids long.

This rearrangement joins TRBV9 to TRBJ2-1; maybe TRBD2 (6 bases). In germline, CDR1 is SGDLS, CDR2 YYNGEE. Trimming took off 3 bases at V and 5 bases at J, with 15 bases between the two ends. This CDR3 has 15 amino acids. In nucleotides, the CDR3 is TGTGCCAGCAGCGAGGGGACTGGTAAGAACAATGAGCAGTTCTTC. Protein sequence: CASSEGTGKNNEQFF.

The chain joins TRBV2 to TRBJ2-3; the D call may be TRBD1 or TRBD2 (6 bases each). Germline loops: CDR1 SNHLY, CDR2 FYNNEI. The CDR3 runs 15 residues. With 4 bases removed from V and 5 bases from J, the gap between germline ends came to 16 bases. CDR3 sequence reads: CASSVRGQGVDTQYF. The CDR3 nucleotides are TGTGCCAGCAGTGTTCGGGGGCAGGGCGTAGATACGCAGTATTTT.

Only a few counts were recorded for this clone. The chain links TRBV27 to TRBJ1-6, with 7 bases identical to TRBD1. CDR1 is MNHEY, CDR2 SMNVEV, per germline (reference sequence). The ends lost 5 bases at V and 8 bases at J; junction bases unmatched: 6. The CDR3 sequence is 14 residues long. CDR3 in amino acids: CASSTSQGDSPLHF. As DNA, the CDR3 is TGTGCCAGCAGTACCTCTCAGGGGGATTCACCCCTCCACTTT.

This clone was observed a handful of times. The chain couples TRBV27 to TRBJ1-2, with D possibly matching TRBD1 (5 bases). With 5 bases removed from V and 1 base from J, the gap between germline ends came to 11 bases. This CDR3 has 14 amino acids. Per germline, CDR1 MNHEY and CDR2 SMNVEV (reference sequence). This CDR3 reads CASSVRQNNYGYTF. In DNA, the CDR3 is TGTGCCAGCAGTGTACGACAGAATAACTATGGCTACACCTTC.

The rearrangement joins TRBV27 to TRBJ2-1, with 13 bases aligning to TRBD2. The germline CDR1 and CDR2 sequences are MNHEY and SMNVEV (reference sequence). CDR3 length: 14 residues. V trimming: 6 bases; J trimming: 6 bases; junction bases outside the gene matches: 2. The CDR3 region is CASSRTSGGNEQFF. The CDR3 bases are TGTGCCAGCAGCCGGACTAGCGGGGGCAATGAGCAGTTCTTC.

The chain carries TRBV30 and TRBJ2-7; D perhaps matches TRBD2 (5 bases). CDR3 length equals 13 residues. Trimming took 2 bases from V and 4 from J, leaving 12 bases between them. CDR1 is GTSNPN and CDR2 is SVGIG in the germline V gene (reference sequence). The CDR3 loop reads CAWSPLGRYEQYF. For the CDR3, the DNA is TGTGCCTGGAGTCCCCTAGGGAGATACGAGCAGTACTTC.

The chain joins TRBV7-7 to TRBJ2-5, with a weak D call TRBD2 (6 bases). The CDR3 runs to 14 residues. V dropped 0 bases and J dropped 5 bases, with 10 bases sitting between them. CDR1 is SSHAT and CDR2 is FNYEAQ in the germline V gene (reference sequence). CDR3 protein: CASSLARGLETQYF. The CDR3 coding sequence is TGTGCCAGCAGCTTAGCGCGGGGTTTGGAGACCCAGTACTTC.